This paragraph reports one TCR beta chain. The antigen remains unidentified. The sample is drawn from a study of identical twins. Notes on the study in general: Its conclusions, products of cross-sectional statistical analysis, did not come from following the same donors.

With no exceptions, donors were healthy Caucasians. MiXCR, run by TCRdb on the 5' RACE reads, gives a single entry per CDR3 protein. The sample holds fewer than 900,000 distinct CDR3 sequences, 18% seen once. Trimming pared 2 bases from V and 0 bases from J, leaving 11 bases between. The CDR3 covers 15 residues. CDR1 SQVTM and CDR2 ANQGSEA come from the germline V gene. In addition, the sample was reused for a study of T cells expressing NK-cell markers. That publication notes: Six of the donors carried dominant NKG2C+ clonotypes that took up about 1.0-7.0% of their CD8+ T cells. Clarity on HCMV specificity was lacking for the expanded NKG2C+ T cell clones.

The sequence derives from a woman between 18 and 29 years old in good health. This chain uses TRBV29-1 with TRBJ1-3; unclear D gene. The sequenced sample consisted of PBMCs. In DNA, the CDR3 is TGCAGCGTTGAAAAACTACGGGGCTCTGGAAACACCATATATTTT. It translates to CSVEKLRGSGNTIYF. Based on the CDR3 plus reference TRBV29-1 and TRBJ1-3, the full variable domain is SAVISQKPSRDICQRGTSLTIQCQVDSQVTMMFWYRQQPGQSLTLIATANQGSEATYESGFVIDKFPISRPNLTFSTLTVSNMSPEDSSIYLCSVEKLRGSGNTIYFGEGSWLTVV.